These 22 T cell receptor beta chains were all obtained from the same sample, sequenced in a study of OX40 agonist ivuxolimab in advanced cancers. The repertoire was sequenced with immunoSEQ multiplex PCR; TCRdb's copy has only in-frame clones and lacks some. The table records nearly 50,000 clones, 85% to 90% of them present only once. The sample consisted of CD4+ or CD8+ T cells sorted from blood, taken in a trial of the OX40 agonist ivuxolimab. Source of these receptors: an adult with an advanced solid tumor such as melanoma, head and neck, liver or kidney cancer.

The CDR3 region has the DNA TGTGCCAGCAGCTTAAGACTGAACACCGGGGAGCTGTTTTTT. Its translation: CASSLRLNTGELFF. The chain has TRBV5-6 and TRBJ2-2, with D unresolved. From germline, CDR1 is SGHDT and CDR2 YYEEEE. The V gene lost 2 bases and the J gene lost 1 base, with 6 bases spanning the gap. CDR3 size: 14 residues.

This chain connects TRBV2 to TRBJ2-7; a weak D match, TRBD2 (5 bases). This CDR3 is 13 amino acids long. With 6 bases removed from V and 6 bases from J, the gap between germline ends came to 15 bases. Germline V gives CDR1 SNHLY, CDR2 FYNNEI. The CDR3 nucleotides read TGTGCCAGCAGGAGAATTGCTAGCTCCGAGCAGTACTTC. This sequence encodes CASRRIASSEQYF.

This clone was seen once. The CDR3 loop reads CASSPAWTGGYEQYF. The CDR3 DNA reads as TGTGCCAGCAGCCCCGCCTGGACAGGGGGCTACGAGCAGTACTTC. This sequence joins TRBV7-9 and TRBJ2-7; 10 positions agree with TRBD1. CDR3 length: 15 residues. Germline V gives CDR1 SEHNR, CDR2 FQNEAQ (reference sequence). V shed 5 bases and J 3 bases; nucleotides not matched to a gene: 7.

The rearrangement joins TRBV28 to TRBJ2-7, with D maybe TRBD1 (6 bases). Germline lookup yields CDR1 MDHEN and CDR2 SYDVKM. Between the trimmed V and J ends, which lost 5 bases and 7 bases, there was a span of 18 bases. The CDR3 loop spans 14 amino acids. The CDR3 nucleotides read TGTGCCAGCAGTCCCGGGACACGGTCTCTTGAGCAGTACTTC. This encodes CASSPGTRSLEQYF. The variable domain in full, with the rest retrieved from reference TRBV28 and TRBJ2-7, is DVKVTQSSRYLVKRTGEKVFLECVQDMDHENMFWYRQDPGLGLRLIYFSYDVKMKEKGDIPEGYSVSREKKERFSLILESASTNQTSMYLCASSPGTRSLEQYFGPGTRLTVT.

This clone was counted a few times. The chain couples TRBV21-1 to TRBJ2-7; TRBD2 reflects the table's D call only, with no check against the DNA. TRBV21-1 is described as a pseudogene. The CDR3 loop spans 13 amino acids. The CDR3, as DNA: TGTGCCACCATAGCGAGGAGCTCCTACGAGCAGTACTTC. It codes for CATIARSSYEQYF.

The chain combines TRBV21-1 with TRBJ1-4. TRBV21-1 is recorded as a pseudogene. CDR3 length: 11 amino acids. CDR3 residues: CASSKAYFLFF. CDR3 bases: TGTGCCAGCAGCAAGGCGTATTTTCTGTTTTTT.

The chain has TRBV5-5 and TRBJ1-1, with D possibly being TRBD1 (6 bases). V lost 0 bases and J lost 5, with 17 bases in between. CDR1 is SGHKS and CDR2 is YYEKEE in the germline V gene (reference sequence). This CDR3 is 16 amino acids long. CDR3 in amino acids: CASSLVYRVGRTEAFF. The CDR3 coding sequence is TGTGCCAGCAGCTTGGTTTACAGGGTGGGGAGGACTGAAGCTTTCTTT.

This clone was found a few times. The chain uses TRBV5-4 and TRBJ2-7, with D perhaps TRBD1 (6 bases). This CDR3 comprises 16 residues. Germline CDR1 is SGHNT and CDR2 is YYREEE (reference sequence). Trimming shortened V by 3 bases and J by 2 bases, and 18 bases separated the two germline ends. The CDR3 nucleotides read TGTGCCAGCAGCTCCGGTGGGGGCGCCTTAACCTACGAGCAGTACTTC. Translation gives CASSSGGGALTYEQYF.

The V gene is TRBV6-5, the J gene TRBJ1-1; no clear D gene. The length of the CDR3 is 15 residues. The V gene lost 0 bases and the J gene lost 1 base, with 9 bases spanning the gap. Per the germline V gene, CDR1 is MNHEY and CDR2 is SVGAGI. Written as DNA, the CDR3 is TGTGCCAGCAGTTACTCAAGGGTTTCGAACACTGAAGCTTTCTTT. This encodes CASSYSRVSNTEAFF.

This chain joins TRBV28 and TRBJ1-2; perhaps TRBD1 as D (5 bases). Germline V gives CDR1 MDHEN, CDR2 SYDVKM. V was shortened by 3 bases and J by 1 base, with 9 bases between the two germline ends. CDR3 length: 14 amino acids. The CDR3 is CASSFAGINYGYTF. CDR3 nucleotide sequence: TGTGCCAGCAGTTTTGCAGGGATTAACTATGGCTACACCTTC.

The V and J genes are TRBV1 and TRBJ1-2. TRBV1 is described as a pseudogene. The CDR3 is made up of 13 amino acids. CDR3 region: CTSSQGSRDGYTF. DNA for the CDR3: TGCACCAGCAGCCAAGGAAGCAGGGACGGCTACACCTTC.

This clone was seen only once. The gene calls are TRBV11-2 and TRBJ2-7; D gene ambiguous. The CDR3 loop spans 15 amino acids. Germline CDR1 and CDR2: SGHAT and FQNNGV. V was clipped by 1 base and J by 4 bases, with 14 bases between them. CDR3 residues: CASSLAVGVRYEQYF. CDR3 coding DNA: TGTGCCAGCAGCTTAGCGGTAGGAGTGCGTTACGAGCAGTACTTC.

The chain links TRBV14 to TRBJ1-3; 9 bases match TRBD1. This CDR3 has 15 residues. With 3 bases clipped from V and 4 bases from J, the junction kept 4 bases outside the gene matches. CDR1 is SGHDN and CDR2 is FVKESK in the germline V gene. CDR3 DNA: TGTGCCAGCAGCCACCGGGACAGGGAGGGAAACACCATATATTTT. Amino acid sequence: CASSHRDREGNTIYF.

V gene TRBV7-2 combines with J gene TRBJ1-1; D may be TRBD1 (5 bases). CDR1 SGHTA and CDR2 FQGNSA come from the germline V gene. The CDR3 consists of 14 residues. V was pared by 1 base and J by 4 bases, with 10 bases between. For the CDR3, the DNA is TGTGCCAGCAGCTTAGGCGCGGGGACCACTGAAGCTTTCTTT. Its translation is CASSLGAGTTEAFF. The full variable domain, its missing parts supplied by reference TRBV7-2 and TRBJ1-1, is GAGVSQSPSNKVTEKGKDVELRCDPISGHTALYWYRQSLGQGLEFLIYFQGNSAPDKSGLPSDRFSAERTGGSVSTLTIQRTQQEDSAVYLCASSLGAGTTEAFFGQGTRLTVV.

This chain links TRBV20-1 with TRBJ2-5; D not certain. V shed 4 bases and J shed 5 bases, with 5 bases lying between them. CDR1 and CDR2 (germline): DFQATT, SNEGSKA (reference sequence). The CDR3 consists of 10 residues. The CDR3 DNA reads as TGCAGTGCTAAGTCTGAGACCCAGTACTTC. Its protein product is CSAKSETQYF.

The V call is TRBV7-6, the J call TRBJ2-3; D is ambiguous. The CDR3 has 14 amino acids. Germline V gene sequence: CDR1 SGHVS, CDR2 FNYEAQ. The V and J ends lost 7 bases and 0 bases respectively, with 11 bases between them. The CDR3 reads CASTLGGSTDTQYF. The CDR3 bases are TGTGCCAGCACACTGGGCGGCAGCACAGATACGCAGTATTTT.

The chain carries TRBV30 and TRBJ2-1, with 10 bases aligning to TRBD2. The CDR3 extends over 15 amino acids. The junction had 10 bases not matched to a gene; V was cut back by 4 bases and J by 7 bases. Germline V CDR1 and CDR2: GTSNPN, SVGIG (reference sequence). CDR3 region: CAWTRASGSFNEQFF. The CDR3 region has the DNA TGTGCCTGGACTAGGGCTAGCGGGAGTTTTAATGAGCAGTTCTTC.

The chain has TRBV9 and TRBJ2-7; D could derive from TRBD1 or TRBD2 (6 bases each). There are 14 residues in the CDR3. V lost 0 bases, J lost 5 bases, and 12 bases lay in between. CDR1 and CDR2 (germline): SGDLS, YYNGEE. CDR3 sequence reads: CASSVVGQRDEQYF. DNA for the CDR3: TGTGCCAGCAGCGTAGTTGGACAGCGGGACGAGCAGTACTTC.

By share of the sample, this clone is medium-sized. This chain connects TRBV6-5 to TRBJ1-5; D not certain. Germline values: CDR1 MNHEY, CDR2 SVGAGI. This CDR3 has 13 amino acids. The V gene lost 0 bases and the J gene lost 9 bases, with 9 bases spanning the gap. The CDR3 DNA sequence: TGTGCCAGCAGTTACTCGACCGACGGGCCCCAGCATTTT. Translated: CASSYSTDGPQHF.

This rearrangement joins TRBV30 to TRBJ2-7, with D possibly being TRBD1 (6 bases). The CDR3 length is 12 residues. Germline-derived CDR1 and CDR2 are GTSNPN and SVGIG (reference sequence). V lost 4 bases to trimming and J lost 2 bases, with 9 bases between them. The CDR3 region has the DNA TGTGCCTGGAACAGGGTCCCCTACGAGCAGTACTTC. This gives the protein CAWNRVPYEQYF.

The chain uses TRBV5-4 and TRBJ2-5; 8 bases agree with TRBD2. V shed 4 bases and J 4 bases; nucleotides not matched to a gene: 9. CDR1 and CDR2 (germline): SGHNT, YYREEE (reference sequence). The CDR3 sequence is 15 residues long. The CDR3 sequence: CASSIGLAQGETQYF. For the CDR3, the DNA is TGTGCCAGCAGCATAGGACTAGCCCAGGGAGAGACCCAGTACTTC.

The genes are TRBV27 and TRBJ2-2, with D perhaps being TRBD1 or TRBD2 (6 bases each). The germline V gene encodes CDR1 MNHEY and CDR2 SMNVEV (reference sequence). The CDR3 length is 16 residues. Deletions cut 3 bases from V and 2 bases from J, with 13 bases between. CDR3 protein: CASSFMGAGNTGELFF. The CDR3 DNA sequence: TGTGCCAGCAGTTTCATGGGGGCGGGAAACACCGGGGAGCTGTTTTTT.